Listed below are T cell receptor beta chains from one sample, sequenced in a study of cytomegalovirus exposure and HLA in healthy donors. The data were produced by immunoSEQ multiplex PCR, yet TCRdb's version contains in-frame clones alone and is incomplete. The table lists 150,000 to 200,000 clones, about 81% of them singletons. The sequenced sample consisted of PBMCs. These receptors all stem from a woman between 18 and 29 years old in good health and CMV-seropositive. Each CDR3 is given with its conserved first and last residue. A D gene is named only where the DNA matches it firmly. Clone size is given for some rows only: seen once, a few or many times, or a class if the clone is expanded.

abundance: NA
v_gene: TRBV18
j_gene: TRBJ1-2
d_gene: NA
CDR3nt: TGTGCCAGCTCACTTAGGTCCGGGACAAGGAGAACATATGGCTACACCTTC
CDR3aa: CASSLRSGTRRTYGYTF

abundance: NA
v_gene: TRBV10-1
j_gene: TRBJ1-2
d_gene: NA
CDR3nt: TGCGCCAGCAGTGAGGGCAGAAACCATGGCTACACCTTC
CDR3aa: CASSEGRNHGYTF

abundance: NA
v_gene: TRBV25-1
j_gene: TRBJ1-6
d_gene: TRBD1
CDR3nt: TGTGCCAGCAGGCCTCAGGGGGAGGTTTCACCCCTCCACTTT
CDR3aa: CASRPQGEVSPLHF

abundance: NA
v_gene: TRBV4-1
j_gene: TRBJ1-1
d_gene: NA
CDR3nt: TGCGCCAGCAGCCAAGGTTGGCAGCTGACAAACACTGAAGCTTTCTTT
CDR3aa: CASSQGWQLTNTEAFF

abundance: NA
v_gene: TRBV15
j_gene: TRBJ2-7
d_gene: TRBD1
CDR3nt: TGTGCCACCAGCAGAGTAACAGGGGCCTACGAGCAGTACTTC
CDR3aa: CATSRVTGAYEQYF

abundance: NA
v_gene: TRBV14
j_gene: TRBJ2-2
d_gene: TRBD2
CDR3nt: TGTGCCAGCAGCCAAGTGTCGGTAGCGGGGGGGCGTCGCACCGGGGAGCTGTTTTTT
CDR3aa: CASSQVSVAGGRRTGELFF

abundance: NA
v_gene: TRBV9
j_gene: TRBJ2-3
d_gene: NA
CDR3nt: TGTGCCAGCAGCCCGAAGCGGGGCACAGATACGCAGTATTTT
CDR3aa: CASSPKRGTDTQYF

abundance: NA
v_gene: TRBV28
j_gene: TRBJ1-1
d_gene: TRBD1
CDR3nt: TGTGCCAGCAGTCACTCTGGACAGGGGGCTCTGTGGAACACTGAAGCTTTCTTT
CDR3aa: CASSHSGQGALWNTEAFF

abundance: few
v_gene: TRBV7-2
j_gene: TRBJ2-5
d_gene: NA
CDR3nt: TGTGCCAGCAGCTGGGCGCGAAACAGAGAAGAGACCCAGTACTTC
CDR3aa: CASSWARNREETQYF

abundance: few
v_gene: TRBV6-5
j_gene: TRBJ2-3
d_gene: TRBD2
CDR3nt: TGTGCCAGCACCGGTTCAGGGAGGGGTTCAGATACGCAGTATTTT
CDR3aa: CASTGSGRGSDTQYF

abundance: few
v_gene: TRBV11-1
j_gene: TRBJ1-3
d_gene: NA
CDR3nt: TGTGCCAGCAGCCCACGAGGGCCCCTGCCGGGAAACACCATATATTTT
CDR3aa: CASSPRGPLPGNTIYF

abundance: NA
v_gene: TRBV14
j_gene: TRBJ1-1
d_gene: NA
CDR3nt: TGTGCCAGCAGCCAAGTCGGGTACAGCGGGAACACTGAAGCTTTCTTT
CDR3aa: CASSQVGYSGNTEAFF

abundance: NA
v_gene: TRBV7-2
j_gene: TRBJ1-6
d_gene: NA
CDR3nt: TGTGCCAGCAGCTTAAGTGGAGAATTCACCCTCCACTTT
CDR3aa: CASSLSGEFTLHF

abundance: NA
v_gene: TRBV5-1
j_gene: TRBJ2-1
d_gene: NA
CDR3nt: TGCGCCAGCAGCTTGGTTAGCGGTGCAATACGCAATGAGCAGTTCTTC
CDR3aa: CASSLVSGAIRNEQFF

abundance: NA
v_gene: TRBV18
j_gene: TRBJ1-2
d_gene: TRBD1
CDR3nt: TGTGCCAGCTTGGGACAGGGGGCGAGAGACTATGGCTACACCTTC
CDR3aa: CASLGQGARDYGYTF

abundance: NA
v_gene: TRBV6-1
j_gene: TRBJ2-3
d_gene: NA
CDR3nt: TGTGCCAGCAGTGATTTAGCGAGCACAGATACGCAGTATTTT
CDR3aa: CASSDLASTDTQYF

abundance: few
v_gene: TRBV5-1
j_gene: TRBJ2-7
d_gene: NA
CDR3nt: TGCGCCAGCAGCTACCCAGGGGGGTACGAGCAGTACTTC
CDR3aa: CASSYPGGYEQYF

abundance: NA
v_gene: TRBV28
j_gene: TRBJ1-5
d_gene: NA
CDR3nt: TGTGCCAGCAGTCTGCGGGACGGCATAGGGGGCAATCAGCCCCAGCATTTT
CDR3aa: CASSLRDGIGGNQPQHF

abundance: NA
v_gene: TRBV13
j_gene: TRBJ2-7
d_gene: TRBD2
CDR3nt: TGTGCCAGCAGCTTAGTGTTAGGTACTAGCGGGGGCAGCGAGCAGTACTTC
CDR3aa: CASSLVLGTSGGSEQYF

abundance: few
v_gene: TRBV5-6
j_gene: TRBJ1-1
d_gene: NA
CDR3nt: TGTGCCAGCAGCGGGGAGGAAGCTTTCTTT
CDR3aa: CASSGEEAFF

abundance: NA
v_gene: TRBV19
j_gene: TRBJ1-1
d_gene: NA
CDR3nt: TGTGCCAGTAGTATCATTTCCAGGGACACTGAAGCTTTCTTT
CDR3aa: CASSIISRDTEAFF

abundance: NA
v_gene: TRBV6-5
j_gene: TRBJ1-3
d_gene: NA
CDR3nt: TGTGCCAGCAGTTACTCGACACCCTACTCTGGAAACACCATATATTTT
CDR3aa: CASSYSTPYSGNTIYF

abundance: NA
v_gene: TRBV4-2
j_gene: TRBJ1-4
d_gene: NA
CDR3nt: TGTGCCAGCAGCCCCGCCGGGGGGGATGAAAAACTGTTTTTT
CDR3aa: CASSPAGGDEKLFF

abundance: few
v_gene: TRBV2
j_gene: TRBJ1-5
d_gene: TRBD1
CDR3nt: TGTGCCAGCAAGGCGACAGGGGTGTGGGAAAATCAGCCCCAGCATTTT
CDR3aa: CASKATGVWENQPQHF

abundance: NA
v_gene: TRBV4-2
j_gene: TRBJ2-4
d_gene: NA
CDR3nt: TGTGCCAGCAGCCAAGGGACTGGGCGGGGGCTAGCCAAAAACATTCAGTACTTC
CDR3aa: CASSQGTGRGLAKNIQYF

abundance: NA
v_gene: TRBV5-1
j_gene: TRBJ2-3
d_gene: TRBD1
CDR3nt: TGCGCCAGCAGCTCGACAGGGAACGCAGATACGCAGTATTTT
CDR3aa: CASSSTGNADTQYF

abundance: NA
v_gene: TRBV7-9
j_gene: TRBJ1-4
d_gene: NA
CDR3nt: TGTGCCAGCAGCTTAATCGGCTCGGGGTCGAATGAAAAACTGTTTTTT
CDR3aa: CASSLIGSGSNEKLFF

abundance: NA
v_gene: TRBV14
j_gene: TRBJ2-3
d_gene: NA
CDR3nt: TGTGCCAGCAGTACAGGGTTTTACACAGATACGCAGTATTTT
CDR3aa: CASSTGFYTDTQYF

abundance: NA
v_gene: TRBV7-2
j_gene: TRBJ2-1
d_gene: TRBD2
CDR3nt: TGTGCCAGCAGCGTACTGCCTAGCGGGGGTCGTATAGCGAATGAGCAGTTCTTC
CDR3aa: CASSVLPSGGRIANEQFF

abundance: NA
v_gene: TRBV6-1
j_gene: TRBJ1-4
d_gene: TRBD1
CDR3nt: TGTGCCAGTACCGGGACAGTCGGAAAACTGTTTTTT
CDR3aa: CASTGTVGKLFF

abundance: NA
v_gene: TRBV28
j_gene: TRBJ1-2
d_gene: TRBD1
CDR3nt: TGTGCCAGCAGTTTATGGGGGATTCCACAGGGGGTATCAAACTATGGCTACACCTTC
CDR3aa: CASSLWGIPQGVSNYGYTF

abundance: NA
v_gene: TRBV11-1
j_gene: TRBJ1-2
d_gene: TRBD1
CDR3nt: TGTGCCAGCAGCTTCTTCGGGACAGCTGATGGCTACACCTTC
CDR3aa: CASSFFGTADGYTF

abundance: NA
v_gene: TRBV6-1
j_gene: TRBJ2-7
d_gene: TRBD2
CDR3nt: TGTGCCAGCAGAGAGGGACCGGGAGGGGTATACGAGCAGTACTTC
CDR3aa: CASREGPGGVYEQYF

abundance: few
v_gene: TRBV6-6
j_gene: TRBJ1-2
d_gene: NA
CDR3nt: TGTGCCAGCACGCAGAACTATGGCTACACCTTC
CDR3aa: CASTQNYGYTF

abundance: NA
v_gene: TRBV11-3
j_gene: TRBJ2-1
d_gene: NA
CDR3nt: TGTGCCAGCAGGCTGGGGGGGGGCAACTACAATGAGCAGTTCTTC
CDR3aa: CASRLGGGNYNEQFF

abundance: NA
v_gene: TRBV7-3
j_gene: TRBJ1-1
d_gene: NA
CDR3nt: TGTGCCAGCAGCCCGGCTATGGGACAATCTGAAGCTTTCTTT
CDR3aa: CASSPAMGQSEAFF

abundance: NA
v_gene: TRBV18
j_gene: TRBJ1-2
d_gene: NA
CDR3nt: TGTGCCAGCTCAACAATAGACAGGATTGGCTACACCTTC
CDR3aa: CASSTIDRIGYTF

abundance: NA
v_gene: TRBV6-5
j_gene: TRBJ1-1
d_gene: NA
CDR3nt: TGTGCCAGCACGGGAGGGACTGGAACTGAAGCTTTCTTT
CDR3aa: CASTGGTGTEAFF

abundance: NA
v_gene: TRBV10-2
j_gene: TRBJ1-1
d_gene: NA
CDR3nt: TGCGCCAGCACCCCCATCGAGGGCACTGAAGCTTTCTTT
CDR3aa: CASTPIEGTEAFF

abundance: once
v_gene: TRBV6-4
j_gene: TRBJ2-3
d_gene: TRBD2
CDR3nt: TGTGCCAGCAGTCCCAGGACTAGCGGGGGGGCAGATACGCGGTATTTT
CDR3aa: CASSPRTSGGADTRYF

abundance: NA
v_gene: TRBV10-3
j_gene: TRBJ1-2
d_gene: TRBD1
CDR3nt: TGTGCCATCAGTCCCGGGACAGGGGGCGATGGCTACACCTTC
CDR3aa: CAISPGTGGDGYTF

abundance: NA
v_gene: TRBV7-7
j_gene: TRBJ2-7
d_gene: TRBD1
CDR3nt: TGTGCCAGCAGCAAAGGGCCTCCGGGACAGGGGCCATACGAGCAGTACTTC
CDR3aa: CASSKGPPGQGPYEQYF

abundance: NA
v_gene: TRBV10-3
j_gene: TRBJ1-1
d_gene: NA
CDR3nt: TGTGCCATCAGGGCGAACGCGGCCGGGGGGTCTGAAGCTTTCTTT
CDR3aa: CAIRANAAGGSEAFF

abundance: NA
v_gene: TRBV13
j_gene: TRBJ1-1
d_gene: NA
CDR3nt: TGTGCCAGCAGCTTGCACGGCACTGAAGCTTTCTTT
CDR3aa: CASSLHGTEAFF

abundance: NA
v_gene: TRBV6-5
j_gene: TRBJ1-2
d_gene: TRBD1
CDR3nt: TGTGCCAGCAGTTACGGGACAGATGATGGCTACACCTTC
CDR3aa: CASSYGTDDGYTF

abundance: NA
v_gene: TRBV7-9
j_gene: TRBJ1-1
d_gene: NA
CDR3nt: TGTTCCAGCAGCTTAGCGATATCCGCGACTTTCTTT
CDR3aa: CSSSLAISATFF

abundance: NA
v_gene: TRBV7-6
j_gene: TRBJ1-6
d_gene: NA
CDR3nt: TGTGCCAGCAGCTCGGGGGTGGGCTCACCCCTCCACTTT
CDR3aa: CASSSGVGSPLHF

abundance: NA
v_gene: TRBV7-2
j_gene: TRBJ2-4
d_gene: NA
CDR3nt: TGTGCCAGCAGCTTCGGGACAAGAAACATTCAGTACTTC
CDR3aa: CASSFGTRNIQYF

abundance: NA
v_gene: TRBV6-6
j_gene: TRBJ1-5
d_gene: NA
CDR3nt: TGTGCCAGCAGTTCGGAGGGAGCGCGGGGTCAGCCCCAGCATTTT
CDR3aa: CASSSEGARGQPQHF

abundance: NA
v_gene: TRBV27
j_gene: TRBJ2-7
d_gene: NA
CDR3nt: TGTGCCAGCAGTTTGGGGCACTCCTACGAGCAGTACTTC
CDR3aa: CASSLGHSYEQYF

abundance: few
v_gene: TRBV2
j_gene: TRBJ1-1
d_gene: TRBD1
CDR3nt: TGTGCCAGCAGACCCAACAGGGGTGAAGCTTTCTTT
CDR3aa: CASRPNRGEAFF

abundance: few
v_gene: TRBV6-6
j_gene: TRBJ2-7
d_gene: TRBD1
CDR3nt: TGTGCCAGCAGCCAGGGCGGGACAGGGGAGAACGAGCAGTACTTC
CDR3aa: CASSQGGTGENEQYF

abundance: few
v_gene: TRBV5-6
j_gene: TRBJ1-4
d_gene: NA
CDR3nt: TGTGCCAGCAGCTTGGGTGGGACATCGAATGAAAAACTGTTTTTT
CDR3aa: CASSLGGTSNEKLFF

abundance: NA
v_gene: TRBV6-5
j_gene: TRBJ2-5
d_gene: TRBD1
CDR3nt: TGTGCCAGCAGGGGACAGGGCAAAGAGACCCAGTACTTC
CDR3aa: CASRGQGKETQYF

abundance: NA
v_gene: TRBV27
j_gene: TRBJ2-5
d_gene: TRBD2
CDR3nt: TGTGCCAGCAGTTTATTAGCGGGGGGAGAGACCCAGTACTTC
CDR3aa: CASSLLAGGETQYF

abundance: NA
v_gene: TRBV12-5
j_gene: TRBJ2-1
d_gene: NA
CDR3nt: TGTGCTAGTGAAAATGACCTTGACAGGTCGAGCTCCTACAATGAGCAGTTCTTC
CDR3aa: CASENDLDRSSSYNEQFF

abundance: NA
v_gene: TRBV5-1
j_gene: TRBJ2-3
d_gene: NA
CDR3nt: TGCGCCAGCAGCTTCGGAGGGACTGATACGCAGTATTTT
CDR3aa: CASSFGGTDTQYF